Each of the 26 T cell receptor beta chains below was sequenced from the same sample in a study of blood T cells in healthy people across ages. A second PCR, run for about 7 to 11 cycles, used a sample-barcoded 5' primer plus a J-beta primer mix. TCRdb passed the 5' RACE reads through MiXCR, listing each CDR3 protein once. In the table there are 1.5 million to 2 million distinct CDR3 sequences, about 31% of which are singletons. Material for sequencing was blood. The source of these receptors is a young woman in good health.

The chain carries TRBV5-4 and TRBJ2-3; D not resolved. The CDR3 spans 14 residues. Per germline, CDR1 SGHNT and CDR2 YYREEE (reference sequence). Trimming shortened V by 3 bases and J by 6 bases, and 14 bases separated the two germline ends. CDR3 sequence (DNA): TGTGCCAGCAGCTCGGCACTGGATGGCGATACGCAGTATTTT. Residues: CASSSALDGDTQYF.

V usage is TRBV7-2 and J usage is TRBJ2-5; 12 nucleotides match TRBD2. The CDR3 has 18 residues. Germline assignment: CDR1 SGHTA and CDR2 FQGNSA. Losses at the gene ends were 3 bases for V and 0 bases for J; bases not matched to a gene: 8. The CDR3 sequence: CASSFRLAGVGYQETQYF. The CDR3 nucleotides read TGTGCCAGCAGCTTTCGACTAGCGGGGGTGGGGTACCAAGAGACCCAGTACTTC.

To note about this clonotype: Since a much larger clone is just one base distant, this may be a read error. The chain links TRBV29-1 to TRBJ2-7; TRBD1 matches 11 bases. Unmatched junction bases numbered 3, after V lost 5 bases and J lost 0 bases. From germline, CDR1 is SQVTM and CDR2 ANQGSEA. This CDR3 has 14 residues. CDR3 in DNA: TGCAGCGTTCAGGGGACAGGGGGCTCCTACGAGCAGTACTTC. It is translated as CSVQGTGGSYEQYF.

The chain carries TRBV28 and TRBJ1-2; D not resolved. CDR3 length: 15 residues. CDR1 is MDHEN, CDR2 SYDVKM, per germline. V was cut by 4 bases and J by 2 bases, with 14 bases left in between. CDR3 sequence: CASSSPGMINYGYTF. CDR3 DNA sequence: TGTGCCAGCAGTTCCCCCGGGATGATAAACTATGGCTACACCTTC.

The CDR3 here is CSAHHTRDFYEQYF. The DNA of the CDR3 is TGCAGTGCCCACCACACGCGGGACTTTTACGAGCAGTACTTC. The rearrangement links TRBV20-1 to TRBJ2-7; tentatively, D is TRBD2 (6 bases). Germline V CDR1 and CDR2: DFQATT, SNEGSKA (reference sequence). CDR3 length equals 14 residues. V lost 6 bases to trimming and J lost 4 bases, with 19 bases between them.

In its sample, this clonotype was seen many times. The V call is TRBV20-1, the J call TRBJ2-7; the D is unclear. CDR3 length: 13 residues. From germline, CDR1 is DFQATT and CDR2 SNEGSKA (reference sequence). Trimming pared 3 bases from V and 2 bases from J, leaving 11 bases between. This chain's CDR3 is CSARKGGTYEQYF. The CDR3 DNA sequence: TGCAGTGCTAGGAAGGGCGGAACCTACGAGCAGTACTTC.

In its sample, this clonotype was seen many times. The chain joins TRBV5-1 to TRBJ2-7; D perhaps matches TRBD2 (6 bases). The CDR3 sequence is 16 residues long. V was pared by 1 base and J by 1 base, with 15 bases between. Looked up from germline, CDR1 is SGHRS and CDR2 is YFSETQ. The CDR3 loop is CASSLYPRAGSYEQYF. CDR3 nucleotides: TGCGCCAGCAGCTTGTATCCCCGGGCGGGATCCTACGAGCAGTACTTC.

The chain is built from TRBV2 and TRBJ2-2, with 13 bases identical to TRBD2. The CDR3 spans 16 residues. The germline gives CDR1 SNHLY, CDR2 FYNNEI. Trimming removed 6 bases from V and 4 bases from J; junction bases left unmatched: 5. CDR3 in amino acids: CASRLAGGRGTGELFF. CDR3 sequence (DNA): TGTGCCAGCAGACTAGCGGGAGGGCGCGGCACCGGGGAGCTGTTTTTT.

The chain is built from TRBV7-8 and TRBJ2-3, with D perhaps matching TRBD1 (5 bases). The V end was cut by 5 bases, the J end by 2 bases, with 17 bases between. In germline, CDR1 is SGHVS, CDR2 FQNEAQ. The CDR3 is 16 amino acids. CDR3 region: CASSLRQTRTTDTQYF. The CDR3 bases are TGTGCCAGCAGCCTGCGACAGACTCGGACCACAGATACGCAGTATTTT.

In its sample, this clonotype was seen a few times. J is TRBJ1-2 and V is TRBV15, with D maybe TRBD1 (5 bases). V was pared by 4 bases and J by 4 bases, with 13 bases between. This CDR3 region has 14 residues. Germline V gene data show CDR1 as LNHNV and CDR2 as YYDKDF (reference sequence). CDR3 nucleotides: TGTGCCACCAGCATCGGGAGGGGATCCTATGGCTACACCTTC. Encoded protein: CATSIGRGSYGYTF.

In nucleotides, the CDR3 is TGCAGTGCTGCGATAGGGACGGGATCAGGCTACACCTTC. Its protein product is CSAAIGTGSGYTF. The rearrangement uses TRBV20-1 and TRBJ1-2; TRBD1 might be the D (5 bases). Germline assignment: CDR1 DFQATT and CDR2 SNEGSKA (reference sequence). The CDR3 consists of 13 residues. Deletions cut 5 bases from V and 8 bases from J, with 18 bases between.

A few counts support this clonotype. The rearrangement links TRBV5-5 to TRBJ1-3; unclear D gene. The germline gives CDR1 SGHKS, CDR2 YYEKEE (reference sequence). The V end was cut by 0 bases, the J end by 1 base, with 8 bases between. The CDR3 runs 15 residues. The chain's CDR3 is CASSLDLGSGNTIYF. The CDR3 nucleotides are TGTGCCAGCAGCTTGGATTTAGGGTCTGGAAACACCATATATTTT. The variable domain in full, with the rest retrieved from reference TRBV5-5 and TRBJ1-3, is DAGVTQSPTHLIKTRGQQVTLRCSPISGHKSVSWYQQVLGQGPQFIFQYYEKEERGRGNFPDRFSARQFPNYSSELNVNALLLGDSALYLCASSLDLGSGNTIYFGEGSWLTVV.

The chain uses TRBV29-1 and TRBJ1-2; D not certain. This CDR3 has 13 residues. Germline CDR1 SQVTM, CDR2 ANQGSEA. Trimming stripped 4 bases from V and 5 bases from J, with 14 bases between. CDR3 amino acids: CSVVGINYYGYTF. The CDR3 bases are TGCAGCGTTGTGGGGATTAACTATTATGGCTACACCTTC.

This clonotype was detected once. The chain joins TRBV30 to TRBJ2-3; 8 bases are a match to TRBD1. CDR3 length: 12 residues. Germline V gene data show CDR1 as GTSNPN and CDR2 as SVGIG (reference sequence). In DNA form, the CDR3 reads TGTGCGCAACAGGGGGACGCGGGTACGCAGTATTTT. Encoded protein: CAQQGDAGTQYF.

The J gene is TRBJ2-1, the V gene TRBV12-3 or TRBV12-4; D is undetermined. The V end lost 8 bases, the J end lost 6 bases, and 11 bases lay between the germline ends. CDR3 length equals 12 residues. In nucleotides, the CDR3 is TGTGCCAGCCCCCCTCCCGGCAATGAGCAGTTCTTC. It encodes CASPPPGNEQFF.

A single count supports this clonotype. The J gene is TRBJ2-1, the V gene TRBV5-6; D unclear. The V and J ends lost 5 bases and 1 base respectively, with 16 bases between them. The CDR3 has 16 residues. Germline CDR1 SGHDT, CDR2 YYEEEE. Written as DNA, the CDR3 is TGTGCCAGCAGTCATTTACGTCCCGCGTCCTACAATGAGCAGTTCTTC. It specifies CASSHLRPASYNEQFF.

Only a few counts were recorded for this clonotype. The chain couples TRBV5-1 to TRBJ1-5, with unresolved D. Germline values: CDR1 SGHRS, CDR2 YFSETQ. The V gene lost 0 bases and the J gene lost 2 bases, with 12 bases spanning the gap. This CDR3 comprises 16 residues. Here the CDR3 reads CASSLEGNVGNQPQHF. CDR3 in DNA: TGCGCCAGCAGCTTGGAAGGGAATGTGGGCAATCAGCCCCAGCATTTT.

The chain links TRBV25-1 to TRBJ1-1; D is undetermined. Per germline, CDR1 MGHDK and CDR2 SYGVNS. The CDR3 extends over 14 amino acids. Trimming shortened V by 3 bases and J by 9 bases, and 17 bases separated the two germline ends. The CDR3 spells CASSEGKSISKAFF. The CDR3 region has the DNA TGTGCCAGCAGTGAGGGGAAGAGCATTTCTAAAGCTTTCTTT.

This sequence joins TRBV10-3 and TRBJ2-7; a weak D match, TRBD1 (5 bases). V lost 4 bases and J lost 0, with 19 bases in between. The CDR3 is 17 residues long. Germline CDR1 ENHRY, CDR2 SYGVKD. CDR3 protein: CAISGGRYIGPSYEQYF. CDR3 nucleotides: TGTGCCATCAGTGGGGGCAGGTATATAGGGCCCTCCTACGAGCAGTACTTC.

The chain couples TRBV10-1 to TRBJ1-1, with a possible D match to TRBD1 (6 bases). V dropped 0 bases and J dropped 5 bases, with 7 bases sitting between them. This CDR3 comprises 13 residues. The germline V gene encodes CDR1 WNHNN and CDR2 SYGVQD (reference sequence). This CDR3 is CASSESQGTEAFF. In DNA, the CDR3 is TGCGCCAGCAGTGAGTCCCAGGGGACTGAAGCTTTCTTT.

The table lists this clonotype with many counts. CDR3 sequence (DNA): TGTGCCAGCAGTAGACAGGGTATGGCCACAGATACGCAGTATTTT. It codes for CASSRQGMATDTQYF. V usage is TRBV12-3 or TRBV12-4 and J usage is TRBJ2-3, with 7 positions matching TRBD1. This CDR3 comprises 15 residues. With V trimmed by 5 bases and J by 2 bases, 7 bases remained unmatched.

This chain connects TRBV20-1 to TRBJ2-2, with D uncertain. The CDR3 totals 14 residues. The germline V and J ends were trimmed by 0 bases and 5 bases, with 10 bases remaining between them. Germline CDR1 is DFQATT and CDR2 is SNEGSKA (reference sequence). The CDR3 DNA reads as TGCAGTGCTAGAGATCCAGTAGGGACCGGGGAGCTGTTTTTT. Translated: CSARDPVGTGELFF.

A few counts support this clonotype. The DNA for the CDR3 is TGTGCCAGCAGCTCCGCGGCTAGCGAAGAGACCCAGTACTTC. It translates to CASSSAASEETQYF. The chain carries TRBV9 and TRBJ2-5; the D gene is possibly TRBD2 (6 bases). Germline values: CDR1 SGDLS, CDR2 YYNGEE. The V end lost 4 bases, the J end lost 3 bases, and 13 bases lay between the germline ends. The CDR3 contains 14 residues.

The chain is built from TRBV6-1 and TRBJ2-2; D unclear. Per the germline V gene, CDR1 is MNHNS and CDR2 is SASEGT. The V end lost 6 bases, the J end lost 1 base, and 12 bases lay between the germline ends. The CDR3 covers 15 residues. CDR3: CASSFPTGNTGELFF. CDR3 DNA sequence: TGTGCCAGCAGCTTCCCCACGGGGAACACCGGGGAGCTGTTTTTT.

The chain recombines TRBV4-1 with TRBJ1-5; D ambiguous. Trimming took off 1 base at V and 6 bases at J, with 16 bases between the two ends. CDR1 and CDR2 from the germline V gene are MGHRA and YSYEKL. The CDR3 sequence is 16 residues long. Written as DNA, the CDR3 is TGCGCCAGCAGCCAAGCTACCGGGTTTCTTAGTCAGCCCCAGCATTTT. Amino acid sequence: CASSQATGFLSQPQHF.

This clonotype was seen only a few times. V gene TRBV3-1 combines with J gene TRBJ1-2; possibly TRBD1 for D (5 bases). Trimming left V 0 bases short and J 3 bases short, with 14 bases between. The germline CDR1 and CDR2 sequences are LGHDT and YNNKEL (reference sequence). This CDR3 comprises 16 residues. CDR3 sequence: CASSQEGRVHYYGYTF. The CDR3 coding sequence is TGTGCCAGCAGCCAAGAGGGCAGGGTACACTACTATGGCTACACCTTC.